One and the same sample provided the 24 T cell receptor beta chains below, sequenced in a study of regulatory T cells in long-lasting Graves disease. To make TCR beta libraries, researchers used iRepertoire HTBI primers and Arm-PCR of CDR3 regions. TCRdb ran MiXCR on the multiplex PCR reads and lists one entry per CDR3 protein. The data show a few hundred thousand distinct CDR3 sequences, with less than 20% seen just once and 12% held by the top ten. Time point here: newly diagnosed GD, antithyroid drugs for less than 3 months. With RNA extracted from PBMCs as input, the TCR library was made. These data were also filed under a second study, of T cells in Graves' hyperthyroidism and ophthalmopathy.

The material was peripheral blood mononuclear cells (PBMCs), obtained at new diagnosis, from a patient treated with antithyroid drugs. These receptors were obtained from a woman younger than 45 with Graves disease.

This clonotype occurred many times. The J gene is TRBJ2-2, the V gene TRBV10-3; no clear D gene. Trimming took 6 bases from V and 1 from J, leaving 9 bases between them. CDR3 size: 14 residues. Germline CDR1 is ENHRY and CDR2 is SYGVKD. The CDR3 DNA reads as TGTGCCATCAGCGAGACGGGGAACACCGGGGAGCTGTTTTTT. Amino acids: CAISETGNTGELFF.

This rearrangement joins TRBV6-2 or TRBV6-3 to TRBJ1-1; 9 nucleotides line up with TRBD1. The CDR3 has 18 amino acids. Germline CDR1 reads MNHEY; CDR2 reads SVGEGT. Germline trimming cut 1 base from V and 1 base from J; bases unmatched to any gene: 10. The CDR3 DNA follows: TGTGCCAGCAGTTACTATCCCCCGGGACAGGGAGGGAACACTGAAGCTTTCTTT. Protein product: CASSYYPPGQGGNTEAFF.

The rearrangement links TRBV10-1 to TRBJ2-2; D unclear. The CDR3 is made up of 15 amino acids. Germline CDR1 is WNHNN and CDR2 is SYGVQD (reference sequence). Trimming took off 2 bases at V and 0 bases at J, with 7 bases between the two ends. CDR3 residues: CASSEVVSNTGELFF. In DNA, the CDR3 is TGCGCCAGCAGTGAGGTGGTTTCGAACACCGGGGAGCTGTTTTTT.

This clonotype was counted ten times or more. In nucleotides, the CDR3 is TGTGCCAGCAGCACTTGGGACACGGGGGCGGGTGGCTACACCTTC. As protein: CASSTWDTGAGGYTF. The chain carries TRBV11-2 and TRBJ1-2; a possible D gene is TRBD1 (6 bases). Trimming took off 5 bases at V and 7 bases at J, with 20 bases between the two ends. Germline lookup yields CDR1 SGHAT and CDR2 FQNNGV. The CDR3 consists of 15 residues.

This clonotype was detected ten times or more. V and J are TRBV6-1 and TRBJ1-2; D perhaps matches TRBD1 (6 bases). This CDR3 has 14 residues. CDR1 and CDR2 from the germline V gene are MNHNS and SASEGT. V shed 2 bases and J shed 8 bases, with 15 bases lying between them. The CDR3 nucleotides read TGTGCCAGCAGTGAAACGATAACAGGGTTAGGCTACACCTTC. Encoded protein: CASSETITGLGYTF.

Ten or more counts support this clonotype. The rearrangement uses TRBV30 and TRBJ1-2; D is unclear. CDR3 size: 13 residues. V lost 3 bases and J lost 4, with 12 bases in between. Germline CDR1 reads GTSNPN; CDR2 reads SVGIG (reference sequence). In DNA, the CDR3 is TGTGCCTGGAGGTCAGGTCCCGTCTATGGCTACACCTTC. As protein: CAWRSGPVYGYTF. The whole variable domain, filled in from reference TRBV30 and TRBJ1-2, reads SQTIHQWPATLVQPVGSPLSLECTVEGTSNPNLYWYRQAAGRGLQLLFYSVGIGQISSEVPQNLSASRPQDRQFILSSKKLLLSDSGFYLCAWRSGPVYGYTFGSGTRLTVV.

The CDR3 DNA reads TGTGCCAGCAGTTTGCCCAAGCAAGTTGCGCAGTATTTT. Translation gives CASSLPKQVAQYF. The chain has TRBV28 and TRBJ2-3; no clear D. Germline assignment: CDR1 MDHEN and CDR2 SYDVKM. The length of the CDR3 is 13 residues. The ends were cut back, 3 bases at V and 10 bases at J, with 14 bases in the middle. Full variable domain (outside the CDR3, taken from reference TRBV28 and TRBJ2-3): DVKVTQSSRYLVKRTGEKVFLECVQDMDHENMFWYRQDPGLGLRLIYFSYDVKMKEKGDIPEGYSVSREKKERFSLILESASTNQTSMYLCASSLPKQVAQYFGPGTRLTVL.

This clonotype was seen repeatedly, ten times or more. The chain joins TRBV6-5 to TRBJ1-3; D remains unclear. V lost 0 bases and J 0 bases, leaving 9 bases between the germline ends. The CDR3 runs 16 residues. Germline V gene data show CDR1 as MNHEY and CDR2 as SVGAGI. CDR3: CASSYSNPYSGNTIYF. CDR3 bases: TGTGCCAGCAGTTACTCGAACCCTTACTCTGGAAACACCATATATTTT.

This clonotype was picked up one time. This chain connects TRBV5-4 to TRBJ2-1, with TRBD2 as a possible D gene (5 bases). Trimming stripped 3 bases from V and 0 bases from J, with 13 bases between. Germline V lookup: CDR1 SGHNT, CDR2 YYREEE (reference sequence). The CDR3 is made up of 16 amino acids. The CDR3 nucleotides read TGTGCCAGCAGCTCGGGAAGGATGAGCTCCTACAATGAGCAGTTCTTC. Protein product: CASSSGRMSSYNEQFF.

This clonotype was observed at least ten times. The chain uses TRBV7-6 and TRBJ2-5, with 9 nucleotides matching TRBD1. CDR3 length: 15 amino acids. CDR1 and CDR2 (germline): SGHVS, FNYEAQ. V lost 5 bases to trimming and J lost 4 bases; unmatched junction nucleotides: 8. The CDR3 spells CASSRPTGGGETQYF. As DNA, the CDR3 is TGTGCCAGCAGCCGACCGACAGGGGGAGGAGAGACCCAGTACTTC.

This clonotype was seen at least ten times. The V gene is TRBV6-5, the J gene TRBJ1-1; D gene uncertain. Germline V gives CDR1 MNHEY, CDR2 SVGAGI. CDR3 length: 11 residues. The V gene lost 2 bases and the J gene lost 8 bases, with 6 bases spanning the gap. In DNA, the CDR3 is TGTGCCAGCAGTTACCCGGAGGAAGCTTTCTTT. It yields the protein CASSYPEEAFF.

This clonotype was found many times. Here the CDR3 reads CATSRDSTNYGYTF. CDR3 nucleotides: TGTGCCACCAGCAGAGATTCTACCAACTATGGCTACACCTTC. The rearrangement uses TRBV15 and TRBJ1-2; D unclear. CDR1 and CDR2 from the germline V gene are LNHNV and YYDKDF (reference sequence). V was cut by 0 bases and J by 2 bases, with 7 bases left in between. The CDR3 totals 14 residues.

The rearrangement uses TRBV5-1 and TRBJ2-1; 15 bases fit TRBD2. The CDR3 runs 16 residues. Unmatched junction bases numbered 7, after V lost 4 bases and J lost 8 bases. Germline V gene data show CDR1 as SGHRS and CDR2 as YFSETQ. In DNA, the CDR3 is TGCGCCAGCAGCGCGGGACTAGCGGGAGGAGTAGATGAGCAGTTCTTC. This encodes CASSAGLAGGVDEQFF.

This chain uses TRBV2 with TRBJ2-7, with D possibly TRBD2 on 6 matching bases. V shed 5 bases and J shed 3 bases, with 11 bases lying between them. Germline V gives CDR1 SNHLY, CDR2 FYNNEI. The CDR3 length is 13 residues. Here the CDR3 reads CASSPQGLYEQYF. CDR3 DNA: TGTGCCAGCAGTCCCCAGGGACTCTACGAGCAGTACTTC.

This clonotype showed up just a few times. This may stem from a read error, because a much larger clone lies one nucleotide away. The chain links TRBV7-9 to TRBJ2-7, with a possible D match to TRBD1 (6 bases). Germline CDR1 is SEHNR and CDR2 is FQNEAQ (reference sequence). The CDR3 sequence is 15 residues long. The CDR3 protein is CASSLVVRGLSERYF. The CDR3, as DNA: TGTGCCAGCAGCTTAGTCGTCAGGGGTCTTAGCGAGCGGTACTTC.

This clonotype appeared many times. V gene TRBV12-3 or TRBV12-4 combines with J gene TRBJ1-2; 8 bases align to TRBD1. The CDR3 is made up of 12 amino acids. Trimming took 6 bases from V and 8 from J; bases not matched to a gene: 5. The CDR3 spells CASSRTGRGYTF. The CDR3 DNA sequence: TGTGCCAGCAGCAGGACAGGGAGAGGCTACACCTTC.

This clonotype was detected ten times or more. The chain links TRBV2 to TRBJ2-1; D perhaps matches TRBD1 (6 bases). CDR1 is SNHLY, CDR2 FYNNEI, per germline. The CDR3 has 12 residues. The V gene lost 6 bases and the J gene lost 7 bases, with 10 bases spanning the gap. The CDR3 DNA follows: TGTGCCAGCAGCTACCAGGGGAATGAGCAGTTCTTC. It translates to CASSYQGNEQFF.

This clonotype was recorded at least ten times. The chain employs TRBV15 and TRBJ1-2; 8 bases are a match to TRBD1. Trimming at V came to 3 bases and at J to 3 bases, leaving 12 bases not matched to a gene. CDR1 is LNHNV and CDR2 is YYDKDF in the germline V gene (reference sequence). This CDR3 comprises 17 residues. CDR3 DNA sequence: TGTGCCACCAGCAGGACATTCGGGCAGGGGGCCGACTATGGCTACACCTTC. It encodes CATSRTFGQGADYGYTF.

There are many counts of this clonotype. This rearrangement joins TRBV12-3 or TRBV12-4 to TRBJ2-7; 7 bases are a match to TRBD1. With V trimmed by 5 bases and J by 0 bases, 7 bases remained unmatched. The CDR3 spans 15 residues. CDR3 amino acids: CASSPTTGSSYEQYF. In DNA form, the CDR3 reads TGTGCCAGCAGTCCCACGACAGGGAGCTCCTACGAGCAGTACTTC.

This chain joins TRBV19 and TRBJ2-1; TRBD1 aligns across 8 bases. CDR3 size: 15 residues. The V gene end was trimmed by 3 bases and the J gene end by 7 bases; junction bases not matched to a gene: 8. Germline assignment: CDR1 LNHDA and CDR2 SQIVND (reference sequence). The CDR3 here is CASSIRQGLGNEQFF. The CDR3 DNA reads as TGTGCCAGTAGTATTCGACAGGGGTTAGGGAATGAGCAGTTCTTC.

The gene calls are TRBV2 and TRBJ1-2; possibly TRBD1 for D (6 bases). CDR3 length: 13 residues. V was clipped by 5 bases and J by 6 bases, with 13 bases between them. From germline, CDR1 is SNHLY and CDR2 FYNNEI. As DNA, the CDR3 is TGTGCCAGCAGTTTCGATGGACAGAATGGCTACACCTTC. It specifies CASSFDGQNGYTF.

J is TRBJ2-1 and V is TRBV7-9, with 12 nucleotides matching TRBD2. The CDR3 is made up of 16 amino acids. Germline V gives CDR1 SEHNR, CDR2 FQNEAQ (reference sequence). Trimming at V came to 1 base and at J to 4 bases, leaving 2 bases not matched to a gene. The CDR3 nucleotides read TGTGCCAGCAGCTTAGGAGGACTAGCGGGATACAATGAGCAGTTCTTC. This codes for CASSLGGLAGYNEQFF.

This clonotype was detected many times. The genes are TRBV2 and TRBJ1-5; TRBD1 agrees at 8 bases. CDR1 and CDR2 from the germline V gene are SNHLY and FYNNEI. Trimming cost V 7 bases and J 6 bases; bases outside gene matches: 5. The CDR3 is made up of 13 amino acids. The DNA of the CDR3 is TGTGCCAGCATACAGGGGGAAGGTCAGCCCCAGCATTTT. Protein sequence: CASIQGEGQPQHF.

The table lists this clonotype with many counts. The rearrangement joins TRBV5-1 to TRBJ2-7, with D unresolved. Germline V gene sequence: CDR1 SGHRS, CDR2 YFSETQ. V dropped 4 bases and J dropped 6 bases, with 14 bases sitting between them. There are 13 residues in the CDR3. CDR3 sequence reads: CASSPDDASEQYF. In DNA form, the CDR3 reads TGCGCCAGCAGCCCCGACGATGCCTCCGAGCAGTACTTC.